A few counts support the clone carrying this T cell receptor (beta chain). Its antigen is still unknown. This record comes from a study of CD8 T cells in ankylosing spondylitis. Broader study findings: Reactive arthritis synovial fluid and blood were previously reported to contain some motif variants.

Trimming pared 2 bases from V and 1 base from J, leaving 18 bases between. The CDR3 covers 17 residues. CDR1 is SGHRS and CDR2 is YFSETQ in the germline V gene. Generation of TCR beta libraries employed quantitative 5'-RACE incorporating molecular barcodes. A single record per CDR3 protein comes from TCRdb applying MiXCR to the 5' RACE reads. The sample carries some 350,000 distinct CDR3 sequences, about 15% recorded once. The sequence derives from a male donor with ankylosing spondylitis or in good health (not recorded which). Sequenced: blood, either unsorted or a sorted T cell fraction (not recorded which). The chain joins TRBV5-1 to TRBJ1-1; D is possibly TRBD1 (6 bases). CDR3 in DNA: TGCGCCAGCAGCTTAAACCTTCTTGAAGGGGGGAACACTGAAGCTTTCTTT. It codes for CASSLNLLEGGNTEAFF.